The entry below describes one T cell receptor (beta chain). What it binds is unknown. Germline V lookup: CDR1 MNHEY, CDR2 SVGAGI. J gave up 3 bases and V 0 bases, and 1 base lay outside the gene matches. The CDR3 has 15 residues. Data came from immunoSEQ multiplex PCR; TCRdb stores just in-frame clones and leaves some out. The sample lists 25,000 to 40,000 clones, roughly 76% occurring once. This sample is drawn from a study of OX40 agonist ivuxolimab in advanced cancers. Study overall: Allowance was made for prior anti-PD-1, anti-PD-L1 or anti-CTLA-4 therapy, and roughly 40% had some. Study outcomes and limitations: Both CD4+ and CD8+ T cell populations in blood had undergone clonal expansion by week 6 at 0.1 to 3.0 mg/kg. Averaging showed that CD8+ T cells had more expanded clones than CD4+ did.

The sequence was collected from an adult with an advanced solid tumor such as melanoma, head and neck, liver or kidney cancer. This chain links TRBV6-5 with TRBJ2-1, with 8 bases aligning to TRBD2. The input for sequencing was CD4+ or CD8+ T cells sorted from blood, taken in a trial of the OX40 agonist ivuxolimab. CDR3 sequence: CASSYSGTSYNEQFF. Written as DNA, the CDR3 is TGTGCCAGCAGTTACTCCGGGACTAGCTACAATGAGCAGTTCTTC.